The 10 T cell receptor beta chains given below trace back to one sample, sequenced in a study of CD8 T cells in ankylosing spondylitis. TCRdb called the 5' RACE reads again in MiXCR, with one record for every CDR3 protein. The table has under 250,000 distinct CDR3 sequences, roughly 32% seen once. Sequencing was performed on blood, either unsorted or a sorted T cell fraction (not recorded which). The origin of the receptors is a male donor with ankylosing spondylitis or in good health (not recorded which).

This clonotype was seen many times. The CDR3 is CAISESMETQYF. CDR3 coding DNA: TGTGCCATCAGTGAATCAATGGAGACCCAGTACTTC. The chain uses TRBV10-3 and TRBJ2-5; no reliable D call. Between the trimmed V and J ends, which lost 3 bases and 5 bases, there was a span of 7 bases. This CDR3 is built from 12 residues. Germline V gene lookup returns CDR1 ENHRY and CDR2 SYGVKD.

This clonotype was picked up a small number of times. This sequence joins TRBV27 and TRBJ2-7, with a tentative D call TRBD1 (6 bases). Germline CDR1 MNHEY, CDR2 SMNVEV (reference sequence). The length of the CDR3 is 12 residues. Trimming pared 3 bases from V and 7 bases from J, leaving 10 bases between. The CDR3 DNA follows: TGTGCCAGCAGTTTTATAGGGGGAGAGCAGTACTTC. As protein: CASSFIGGEQYF.

This clonotype was counted between two and nine times. The chain carries TRBV20-1 and TRBJ1-1; D gene unclear. Trimming pared 6 bases from V and 2 bases from J, leaving 16 bases between. CDR1 is DFQATT and CDR2 is SNEGSKA in the germline V gene (reference sequence). The CDR3 has 14 residues. The CDR3: CSAPTAGINTEAFF. The CDR3, as DNA: TGCAGTGCCCCTACGGCGGGAATCAACACTGAAGCTTTCTTT.

This clonotype was seen a few times. This rearrangement joins TRBV20-1 to TRBJ1-1; TRBD1 is a possible D gene (6 bases). Trimming left V 0 bases short and J 11 bases short, with 19 bases between. CDR3 length: 14 residues. Germline assignment: CDR1 DFQATT and CDR2 SNEGSKA (reference sequence). The CDR3 here is CSAREGDTLVGAFF. As DNA, the CDR3 is TGCAGTGCTAGAGAAGGGGACACTCTTGTAGGGGCTTTCTTT.

V and J are TRBV6-1 and TRBJ1-1; 7 bases are shared with TRBD1. Trimming took 6 bases from V and 0 from J; bases not matched to a gene: 4. Germline CDR1 is MNHNS and CDR2 is SASEGT. This CDR3 has 14 residues. CDR3 DNA sequence: TGTGCCAGCAGGACAGGGTCTATGAACACTGAAGCTTTCTTT. The encoded protein is CASRTGSMNTEAFF.

The rearrangement uses TRBV20-1 and TRBJ2-1; possibly TRBD1 or TRBD2 for D (6 bases each). The CDR3 sequence is 15 residues long. V lost 4 bases to trimming and J lost 4 bases, with 17 bases between them. Germline loops: CDR1 DFQATT, CDR2 SNEGSKA (reference sequence). The CDR3 DNA follows: TGCAGTGCTACTAGGGGGGCCTGGGGATACAATGAGCAGTTCTTC. Translating it yields CSATRGAWGYNEQFF.

A few counts support this clonotype. This chain joins TRBV27 and TRBJ2-7; either TRBD1 or TRBD2 may supply D (5 bases each). The germline gives CDR1 MNHEY, CDR2 SMNVEV (reference sequence). V lost 10 bases to trimming and J lost 3 bases, with 19 bases between them. The CDR3 loop spans 14 amino acids. Here the CDR3 DNA reads TGTGCCACCATGAGGGCAGGGTTGATCTACGAGCAGTACTTC. It codes for CATMRAGLIYEQYF.

A word on this clonotype: A read error may produce the germline difference seen at one junction end. CDR3 DNA: TGTGCCAGCAGGGAAGGGCTAGCGGGAGACACAGATACGCAGTATTTT. This sequence encodes CASREGLAGDTDTQYF. This chain connects TRBV6-1 to TRBJ2-3; TRBD2 agrees at 10 bases. The CDR3 length is 16 residues. Germline CDR1 reads MNHNS; CDR2 reads SASEGT.

The chain recombines TRBV4-2 with TRBJ1-3; 8 bases line up with TRBD1. Germline loops: CDR1 LGHNA, CDR2 YNFKEQ. CDR3 length equals 17 residues. The trim removed 0 bases at V and 0 bases at J, leaving 4 bases unmatched. CDR3 DNA: TGTGCCAGCAGCCAAGAAGGGACAGGAAGCTCTGGAAACACCATATATTTT. Its translation: CASSQEGTGSSGNTIYF.

This chain joins TRBV12-3 or TRBV12-4 and TRBJ2-5, with TRBD1 matching 9 bases. The V gene end was trimmed by 1 base and the J gene end by 1 base; junction bases not matched to a gene: 13. This CDR3 spans 19 amino acids. CDR3: CASSLGRWDRVGLQETQYF. The DNA of the CDR3 is TGTGCCAGCAGTTTAGGAAGATGGGACAGGGTGGGACTCCAAGAGACCCAGTACTTC.